This T cell receptor (beta chain) was documented in a study of T cells in Graves' hyperthyroidism and ophthalmopathy. Regarding the study as a whole: A 13 V-J model separated ophthalmopathy from stable hyperthyroidism. Among clonotypes expanded in thyroid above 0.001, most were also found in blood.

What was amplified from RNA transcripts were TCR beta CDR3 regions. First-round RT-PCR of the TCR CDR3 relied on the HTBI primer set. TCRdb recomputed calls from the multiplex PCR reads with MiXCR, one row per CDR3 protein. The repertoire holds about 290,000 distinct CDR3 sequences, with roughly 15% as singletons. The sample holds a few counts of this clonotype. Its target is unknown. V lost 9 bases and J lost 8, with 11 bases in between. The CDR3 runs 11 residues. CDR1 MNHEY and CDR2 SMNVEV come from the germline V gene (reference sequence). Those patients with uncontrolled infection, other autoimmune disease, pregnancy or lactation were excluded. Diagnoses were established using clinical symptoms, serum thyroxine and TRAb, thyroid ultrasound and orbital computed tomography.

The receptor comes from a man under 40 with Graves' hyperthyroidism. Material: blood. The genes are TRBV27 and TRBJ1-3; D is uncertain. CDR3 sequence (DNA): TGTGCCAGTTTTAGTGGGGACACCATATATTTT. As protein: CASFSGDTIYF.